The T cell receptor beta chain under discussion was sequenced for a study of cytomegalovirus exposure and HLA in healthy donors. V gave up 1 base and J gave up 1 base, with 10 bases separating them. CDR3 length: 15 residues. From germline, CDR1 is MGHDK and CDR2 SYGVNS. Method: immunoSEQ multiplex PCR; TCRdb's copy keeps in-frame clones and lacks some. This table has roughly 60,000 clones, 90% to 96% appearing once. This clone showed up just once. Material: PBMCs. This TCR came from a woman younger than 30 in good health and CMV-seronegative. V is TRBV25-1 and J is TRBJ1-1; D remains ambiguous. CDR3 coding DNA: TGTGCCAGCAGTGAATTCCCAACACAGAACACTGAAGCTTTCTTT. Translating gives CASSEFPTQNTEAFF.